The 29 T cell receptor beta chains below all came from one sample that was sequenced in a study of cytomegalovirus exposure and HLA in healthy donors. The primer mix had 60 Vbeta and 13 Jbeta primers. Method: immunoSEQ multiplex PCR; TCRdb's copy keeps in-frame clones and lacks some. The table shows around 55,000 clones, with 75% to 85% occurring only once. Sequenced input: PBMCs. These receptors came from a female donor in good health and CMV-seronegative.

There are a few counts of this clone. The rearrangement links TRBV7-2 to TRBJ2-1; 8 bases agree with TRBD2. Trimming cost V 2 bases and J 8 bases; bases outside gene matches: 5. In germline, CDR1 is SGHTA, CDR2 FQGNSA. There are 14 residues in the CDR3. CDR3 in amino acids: CASSLTGGTHEQFF. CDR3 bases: TGTGCCAGCAGCTTAACGGGGGGGACGCATGAGCAGTTCTTC.

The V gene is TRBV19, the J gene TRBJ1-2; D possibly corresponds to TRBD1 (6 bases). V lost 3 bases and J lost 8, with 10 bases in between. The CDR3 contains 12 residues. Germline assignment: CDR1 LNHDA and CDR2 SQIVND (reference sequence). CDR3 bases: TGTGCCAGTAGTATGGACAGACGAGGCTACACCTTC. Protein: CASSMDRRGYTF.

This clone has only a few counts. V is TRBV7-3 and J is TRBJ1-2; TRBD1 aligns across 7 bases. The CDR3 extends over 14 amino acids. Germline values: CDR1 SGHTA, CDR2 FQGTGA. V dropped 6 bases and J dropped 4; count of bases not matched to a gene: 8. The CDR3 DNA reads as TGTGCCAGCAGTCCTACAGGGGAGCCCTATGGCTACACCTTC. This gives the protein CASSPTGEPYGYTF.

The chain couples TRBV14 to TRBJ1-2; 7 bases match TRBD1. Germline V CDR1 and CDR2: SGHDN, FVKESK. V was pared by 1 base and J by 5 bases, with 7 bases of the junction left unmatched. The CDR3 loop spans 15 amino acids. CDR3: CASSQGATGYYGYTF. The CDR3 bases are TGTGCCAGCAGCCAAGGAGCGACAGGGTATTATGGCTACACCTTC.

The CDR3 nucleotides are TGTGCCAGCAGCCCATGGGCGGGGAACACTGAAGCTTTCTTT. Protein sequence: CASSPWAGNTEAFF. V and J are TRBV7-3 and TRBJ1-1; D ambiguous. Between the trimmed V and J ends, which lost 5 bases and 1 base, there was a span of 11 bases. The CDR3 is made up of 14 amino acids. CDR1 is SGHTA, CDR2 FQGTGA, per germline.

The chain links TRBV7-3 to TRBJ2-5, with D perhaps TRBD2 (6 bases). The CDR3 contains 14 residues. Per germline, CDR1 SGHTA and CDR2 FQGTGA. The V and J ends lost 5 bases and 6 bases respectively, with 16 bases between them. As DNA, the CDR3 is TGTGCCAGCAGCCTTGACGGGGGTGGCAAGACCCAGTACTTC. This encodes CASSLDGGGKTQYF. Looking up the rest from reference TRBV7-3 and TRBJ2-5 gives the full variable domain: GAGVSQTPSNKVTEKGKYVELRCDPISGHTALYWYRQSLGQGPEFLIYFQGTGAADDSGLPNDRFFAVRPEGSVSTLKIQRTERGDSAVYLCASSLDGGGKTQYFGPGTRLLVL.

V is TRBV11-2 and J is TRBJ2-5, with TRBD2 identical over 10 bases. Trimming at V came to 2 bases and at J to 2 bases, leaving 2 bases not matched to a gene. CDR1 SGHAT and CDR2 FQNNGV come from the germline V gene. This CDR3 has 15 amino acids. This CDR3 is CASSLTSGVQETQYF. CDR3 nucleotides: TGTGCCAGCAGCTTAACTAGCGGGGTTCAAGAGACCCAGTACTTC.

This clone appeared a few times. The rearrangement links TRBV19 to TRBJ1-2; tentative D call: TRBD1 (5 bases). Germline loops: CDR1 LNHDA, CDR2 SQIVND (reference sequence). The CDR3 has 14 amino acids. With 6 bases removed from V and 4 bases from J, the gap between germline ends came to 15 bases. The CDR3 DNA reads TGTGCCAGTAGCGGACATCCCGGGGGCTATGGCTACACCTTC. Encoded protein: CASSGHPGGYGYTF.

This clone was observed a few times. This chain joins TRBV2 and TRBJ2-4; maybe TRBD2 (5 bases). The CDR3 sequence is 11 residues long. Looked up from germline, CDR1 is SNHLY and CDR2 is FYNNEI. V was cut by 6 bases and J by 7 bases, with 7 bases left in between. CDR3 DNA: TGTGCCAGCAGGGACTTTAACATTCAGTACTTC. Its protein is CASRDFNIQYF. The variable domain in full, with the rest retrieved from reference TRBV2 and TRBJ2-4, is EPEVTQTPSHQVTQMGQEVILRCVPISNHLYFYWYRQILGQKVEFLVSFYNNEISEKSEIFDDQFSVERPDGSNFTLKIRSTKLEDSAMYFCASRDFNIQYFGAGTRLSVL.

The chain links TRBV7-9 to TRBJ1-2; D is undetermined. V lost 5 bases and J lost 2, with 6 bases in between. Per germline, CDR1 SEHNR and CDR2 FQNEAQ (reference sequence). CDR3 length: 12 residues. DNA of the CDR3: TGTGCCAGCAGCCAGGCGAACTATGGCTACACCTTC. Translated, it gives CASSQANYGYTF.

For the CDR3, the DNA is TGTGCCAGCAGTTCCGGGACAGGGAGCCCCGGGGAGCTGTTTTTT. As protein: CASSSGTGSPGELFF. The gene calls are TRBV2 and TRBJ2-2; TRBD1 aligns across 9 bases. This CDR3 has 15 amino acids. V gave up 5 bases and J gave up 6 bases; unmatched junction bases: 7. Looked up from germline, CDR1 is SNHLY and CDR2 is FYNNEI.

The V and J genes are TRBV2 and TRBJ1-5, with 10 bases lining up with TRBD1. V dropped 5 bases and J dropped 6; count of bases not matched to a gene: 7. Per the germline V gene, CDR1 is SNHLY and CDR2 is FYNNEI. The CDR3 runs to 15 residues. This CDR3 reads CASSTRQGASQPQHF. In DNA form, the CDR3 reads TGTGCCAGCAGTACCCGACAGGGGGCGAGTCAGCCCCAGCATTTT.

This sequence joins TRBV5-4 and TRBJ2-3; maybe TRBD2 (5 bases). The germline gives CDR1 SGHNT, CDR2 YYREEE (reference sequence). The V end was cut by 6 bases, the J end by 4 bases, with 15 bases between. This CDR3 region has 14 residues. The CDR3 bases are TGTGCCAGCATGATGACGGGATATTCAGATACGCAGTATTTT. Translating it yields CASMMTGYSDTQYF.

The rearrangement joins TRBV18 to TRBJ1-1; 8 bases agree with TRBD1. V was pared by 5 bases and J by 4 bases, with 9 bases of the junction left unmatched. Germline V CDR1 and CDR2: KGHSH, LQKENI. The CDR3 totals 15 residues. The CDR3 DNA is TGTGCCAGCTCATATCAGGGGGCGCAGAGCACTGAAGCTTTCTTT. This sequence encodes CASSYQGAQSTEAFF.

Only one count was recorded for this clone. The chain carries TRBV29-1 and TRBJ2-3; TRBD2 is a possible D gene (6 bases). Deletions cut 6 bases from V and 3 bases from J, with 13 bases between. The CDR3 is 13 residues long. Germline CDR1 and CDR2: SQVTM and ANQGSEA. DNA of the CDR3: TGCAGCGTCGGAGGGGCCCGGACAGATACGCAGTATTTT. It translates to CSVGGARTDTQYF.

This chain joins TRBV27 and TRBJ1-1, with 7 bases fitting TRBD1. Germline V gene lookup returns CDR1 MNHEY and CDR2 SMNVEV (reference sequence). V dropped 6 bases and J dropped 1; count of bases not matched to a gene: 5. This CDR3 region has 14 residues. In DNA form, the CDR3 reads TGTGCCAGCAGAGACAGGGTAGGGAACACTGAAGCTTTCTTT. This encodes CASRDRVGNTEAFF.

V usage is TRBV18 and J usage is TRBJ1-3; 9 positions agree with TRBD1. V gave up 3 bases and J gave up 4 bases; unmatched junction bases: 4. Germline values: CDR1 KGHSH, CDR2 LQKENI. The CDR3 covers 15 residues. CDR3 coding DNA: TGTGCCAGCTCACCGGGACAGGGACCGGGAAACACCATATATTTT. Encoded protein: CASSPGQGPGNTIYF. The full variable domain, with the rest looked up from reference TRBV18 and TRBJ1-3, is NAGVMQNPRHLVRRRGQEARLRCSPMKGHSHVYWYRQLPEEGLKFMVYLQKENIIDESGMPKERFSAEFPKEGPSILRIQQVVRGDSAAYFCASSPGQGPGNTIYFGEGSWLTVV.

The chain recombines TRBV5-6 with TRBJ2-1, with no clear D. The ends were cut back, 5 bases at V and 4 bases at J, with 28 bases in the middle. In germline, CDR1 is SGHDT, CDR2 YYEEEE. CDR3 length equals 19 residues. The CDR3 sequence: CASRQTTIPRGVIYNEQFF. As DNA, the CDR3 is TGTGCCAGCAGACAAACTACCATCCCCCGTGGCGTGATTTACAATGAGCAGTTCTTC.

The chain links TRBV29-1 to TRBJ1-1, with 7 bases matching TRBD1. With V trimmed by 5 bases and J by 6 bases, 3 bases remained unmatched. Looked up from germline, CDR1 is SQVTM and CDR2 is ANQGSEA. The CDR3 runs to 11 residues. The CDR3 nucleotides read TGCAGCGTTTGGACAGGCTCTGAAGCTTTCTTT. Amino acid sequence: CSVWTGSEAFF.

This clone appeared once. CDR3 in DNA: TGTGCCAGCAGCGTAGACGGACTAGCGGGAAGCACAGATACGCAGTATTTT. Encoded protein: CASSVDGLAGSTDTQYF. The V call is TRBV9, the J call TRBJ2-3, with 12 bases fitting TRBD2. The CDR3 has 17 residues. Germline CDR1 is SGDLS and CDR2 is YYNGEE. The J segment lost 0 bases and the V segment lost 0 bases, leaving 2 bases of the junction unmatched.

CDR3 in DNA: TGTGCCAGCAGCTTAGACGGGGGACGAGAGACCCAGTACTTC. It translates to CASSLDGGRETQYF. The chain employs TRBV7-2 and TRBJ2-5, with D tentatively TRBD2 (6 bases). This CDR3 is 14 amino acids long. Germline values: CDR1 SGHTA, CDR2 FQGNSA. V shed 1 base and J shed 4 bases, with 10 bases lying between them.

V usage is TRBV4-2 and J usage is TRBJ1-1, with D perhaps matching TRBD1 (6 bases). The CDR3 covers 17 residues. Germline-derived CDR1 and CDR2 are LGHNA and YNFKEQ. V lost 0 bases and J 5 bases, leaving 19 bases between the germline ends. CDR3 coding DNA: TGTGCCAGCAGCCAAGATGGGGGCCGGACCAAGGGAACTGAAGCTTTCTTT. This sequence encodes CASSQDGGRTKGTEAFF.

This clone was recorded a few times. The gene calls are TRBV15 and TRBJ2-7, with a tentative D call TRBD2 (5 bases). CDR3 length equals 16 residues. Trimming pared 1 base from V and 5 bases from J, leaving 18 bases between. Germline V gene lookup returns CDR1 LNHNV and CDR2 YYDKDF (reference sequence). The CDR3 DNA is TGTGCCACCAGCAGAGTGGGGATATTAGGGCGGGACGAGCAGTACTTC. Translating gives CATSRVGILGRDEQYF.

Here the CDR3 reads CASSLQGRTDTQYF. For the CDR3, the DNA is TGCGCCAGCAGCCTACAGGGGAGGACAGATACGCAGTATTTT. The V call is TRBV5-1, the J call TRBJ2-3; possibly TRBD1 for D (7 bases). The ends were cut back, 4 bases at V and 3 bases at J, with 12 bases in the middle. The CDR3 is made up of 14 amino acids. Per germline, CDR1 SGHRS and CDR2 YFSETQ.

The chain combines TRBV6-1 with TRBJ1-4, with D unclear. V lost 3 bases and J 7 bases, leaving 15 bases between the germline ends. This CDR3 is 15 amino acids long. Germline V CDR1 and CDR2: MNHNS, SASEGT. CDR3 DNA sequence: TGTGCCAGCAGTGATCCGGGATGGGTACCTGAAAAACTGTTTTTT. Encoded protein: CASSDPGWVPEKLFF.

The CDR3 is CASTLTGGGEQYF. The CDR3 coding sequence is TGTGCCAGCACCCTGACAGGGGGGGGCGAGCAGTACTTC. V and J are TRBV6-5 and TRBJ2-7; 9 bases agree with TRBD1. The germline CDR1 and CDR2 sequences are MNHEY and SVGAGI. The CDR3 is 13 residues long. Trimming cost V 7 bases and J 6 bases; bases outside gene matches: 7.

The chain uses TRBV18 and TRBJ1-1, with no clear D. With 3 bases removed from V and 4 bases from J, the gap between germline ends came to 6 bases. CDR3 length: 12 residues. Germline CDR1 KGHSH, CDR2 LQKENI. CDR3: CASSPTFTEAFF. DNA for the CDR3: TGTGCCAGCTCACCGACTTTCACTGAAGCTTTCTTT.

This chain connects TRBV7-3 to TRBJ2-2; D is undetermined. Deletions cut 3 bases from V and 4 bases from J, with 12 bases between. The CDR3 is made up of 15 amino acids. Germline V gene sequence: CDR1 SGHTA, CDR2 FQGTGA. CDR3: CASSLGRPRTGELFF. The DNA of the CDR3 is TGTGCCAGCAGCTTGGGCCGGCCACGCACCGGGGAGCTGTTTTTT.

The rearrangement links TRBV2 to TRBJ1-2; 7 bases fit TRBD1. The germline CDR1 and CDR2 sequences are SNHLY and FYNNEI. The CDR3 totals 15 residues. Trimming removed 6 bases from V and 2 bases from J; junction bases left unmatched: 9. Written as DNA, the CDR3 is TGTGCCAGCAGCTCAAACAGGGGCGCGAACTATGGCTACACCTTC. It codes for CASSSNRGANYGYTF. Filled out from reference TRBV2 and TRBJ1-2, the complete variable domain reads EPEVTQTPSHQVTQMGQEVILRCVPISNHLYFYWYRQILGQKVEFLVSFYNNEISEKSEIFDDQFSVERPDGSNFTLKIRSTKLEDSAMYFCASSSNRGANYGYTFGSGTRLTVV.